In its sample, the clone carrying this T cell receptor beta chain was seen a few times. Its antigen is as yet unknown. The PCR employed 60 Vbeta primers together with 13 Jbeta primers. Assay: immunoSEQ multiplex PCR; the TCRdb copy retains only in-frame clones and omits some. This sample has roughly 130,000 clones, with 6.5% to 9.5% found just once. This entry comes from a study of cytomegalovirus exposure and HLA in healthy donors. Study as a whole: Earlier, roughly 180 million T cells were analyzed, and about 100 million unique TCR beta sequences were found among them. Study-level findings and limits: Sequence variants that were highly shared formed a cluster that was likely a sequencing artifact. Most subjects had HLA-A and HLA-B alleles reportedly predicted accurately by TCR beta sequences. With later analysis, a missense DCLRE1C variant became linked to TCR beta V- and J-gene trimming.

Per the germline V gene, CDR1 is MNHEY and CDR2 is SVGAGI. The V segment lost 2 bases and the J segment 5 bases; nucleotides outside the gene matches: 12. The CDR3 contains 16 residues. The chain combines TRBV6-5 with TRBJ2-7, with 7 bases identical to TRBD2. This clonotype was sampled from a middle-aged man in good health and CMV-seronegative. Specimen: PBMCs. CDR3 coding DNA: TGTGCCAGCAGTTACGGGGGAGCGGGGTACTCGGACGAGCAGTACTTC. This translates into CASSYGGAGYSDEQYF.